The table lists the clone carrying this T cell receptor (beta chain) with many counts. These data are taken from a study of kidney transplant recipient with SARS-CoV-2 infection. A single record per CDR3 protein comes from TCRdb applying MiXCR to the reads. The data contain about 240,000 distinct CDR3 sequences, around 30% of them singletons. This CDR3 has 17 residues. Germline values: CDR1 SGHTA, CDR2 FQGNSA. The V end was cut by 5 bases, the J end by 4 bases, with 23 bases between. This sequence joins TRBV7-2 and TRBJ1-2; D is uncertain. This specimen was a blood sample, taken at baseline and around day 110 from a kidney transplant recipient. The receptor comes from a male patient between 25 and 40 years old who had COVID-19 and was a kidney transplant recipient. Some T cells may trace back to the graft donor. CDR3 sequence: CASSMLPRDGKTYGYTF. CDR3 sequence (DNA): TGTGCCAGCAGCATGTTACCCAGAGACGGAAAGACCTATGGCTACACCTTC.